This passage covers 4 T cell receptor beta chains from one sample sequenced in a study of cytomegalovirus exposure and HLA in healthy donors. Produced via immunoSEQ multiplex PCR; TCRdb's table is partial and in-frame only. The table includes about 110,000 clones, 88% detected once. The sequenced sample consisted of PBMCs. These receptors all come from a woman younger than 35 in good health and CMV-seronegative.

This clone was seen only once. The chain uses TRBV5-5 and TRBJ2-7, with 9 bases fitting TRBD1. CDR1 is SGHKS, CDR2 YYEKEE, per germline (reference sequence). The CDR3 covers 15 residues. V shed 0 bases, J shed 2 bases, and the junction held 3 bases outside the gene matches. The CDR3 spells CASSLDRGPPYEQYF. The CDR3 DNA reads TGTGCCAGCAGCTTGGACAGGGGGCCCCCCTACGAGCAGTACTTC.

The chain links TRBV29-1 to TRBJ1-1; D is perhaps TRBD1 (6 bases). Trimming stripped 6 bases from V and 4 bases from J, with 9 bases between. This CDR3 spans 11 amino acids. Germline-derived CDR1 and CDR2 are SQVTM and ANQGSEA. CDR3 sequence reads: CSVNRATEAFF. The CDR3 nucleotides are TGCAGCGTAAACAGGGCCACTGAAGCTTTCTTT.

The J gene is TRBJ1-6, the V gene TRBV2; 7 bases map to TRBD1. After removal of 6 bases from V and 2 bases from J, the junction contained 7 bases not matched to a gene. The CDR3 loop spans 16 amino acids. Germline lookup yields CDR1 SNHLY and CDR2 FYNNEI. This CDR3 reads CASRDRVGTYNSPLHF. Here the CDR3 DNA reads TGTGCCAGCAGAGACAGGGTTGGAACCTATAATTCACCCCTCCACTTT.

The chain joins TRBV27 to TRBJ2-1; 8 bases fit TRBD2. The germline gives CDR1 MNHEY, CDR2 SMNVEV (reference sequence). With 7 bases clipped from V and 3 bases from J, the junction kept 8 bases outside the gene matches. The CDR3 runs to 15 residues. CDR3 residues: CASNPGTSFYNEQFF. Written as DNA, the CDR3 is TGTGCCAGCAATCCCGGGACTAGTTTCTACAATGAGCAGTTCTTC.